The clone carrying this T cell receptor (beta chain) was picked up many times. Graves' hyperthyroidism was deemed stable absent ophthalmopathy progression within 18 months. Orbital computed tomography and thyroid ultrasound, together with serum TRAb and thyroxine and clinical symptoms, were used for diagnoses. This entry is derived from a study of T cells in Graves' hyperthyroidism and ophthalmopathy. RNA transcripts served as the template for amplifying TCR beta CDR3 regions. HTBI primers were the set used in a first-round RT-PCR of the TCR CDR3. TCRdb re-derived calls from the multiplex PCR reads in MiXCR, one entry per CDR3 protein. The sample comprises about 560,000 distinct CDR3 sequences, around 16% of which are singletons, and roughly 6.6% rests with the top ten. CDR1 and CDR2 (germline): DFQATT, SNEGSKA (reference sequence). The V and J ends lost 4 bases and 3 bases, in that order; junction bases with no gene match: 8. This CDR3 comprises 15 residues.

The V gene is TRBV20-1, the J gene TRBJ2-1; 8 nucleotides line up with TRBD2. The source is a woman aged 25 to 39 with Graves' hyperthyroidism. The specimen sequenced was blood. CDR3 loop: CSATISGTNYNEQFF. CDR3 nucleotide sequence: TGCAGTGCTACTATTAGCGGGACTAACTACAATGAGCAGTTCTTC.